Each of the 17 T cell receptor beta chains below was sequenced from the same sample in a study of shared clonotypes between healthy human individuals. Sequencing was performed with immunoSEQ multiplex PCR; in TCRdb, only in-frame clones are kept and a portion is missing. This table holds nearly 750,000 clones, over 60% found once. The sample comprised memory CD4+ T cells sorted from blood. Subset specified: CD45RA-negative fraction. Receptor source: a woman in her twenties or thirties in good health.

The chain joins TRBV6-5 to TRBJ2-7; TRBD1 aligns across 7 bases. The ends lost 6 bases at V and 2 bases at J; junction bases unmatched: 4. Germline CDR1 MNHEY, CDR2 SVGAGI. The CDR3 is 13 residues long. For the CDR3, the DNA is TGTGCCAGCAGGAAGGACAGGACCTACGAGCAGTACTTC. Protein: CASRKDRTYEQYF.

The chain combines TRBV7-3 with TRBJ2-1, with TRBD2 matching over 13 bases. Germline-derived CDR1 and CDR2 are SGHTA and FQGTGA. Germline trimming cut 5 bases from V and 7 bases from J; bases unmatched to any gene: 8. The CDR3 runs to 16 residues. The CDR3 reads CASSPKLAGGPNEQFF. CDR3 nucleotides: TGTGCCAGCAGCCCCAAACTAGCGGGAGGGCCGAATGAGCAGTTCTTC.

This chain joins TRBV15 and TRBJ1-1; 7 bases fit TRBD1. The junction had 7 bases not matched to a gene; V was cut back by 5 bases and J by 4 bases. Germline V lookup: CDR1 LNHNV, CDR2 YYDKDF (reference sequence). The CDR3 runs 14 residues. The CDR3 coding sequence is TGTGCCACCAGCGGGAGACAGGGTGGCACTGAAGCTTTCTTT. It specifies CATSGRQGGTEAFF.

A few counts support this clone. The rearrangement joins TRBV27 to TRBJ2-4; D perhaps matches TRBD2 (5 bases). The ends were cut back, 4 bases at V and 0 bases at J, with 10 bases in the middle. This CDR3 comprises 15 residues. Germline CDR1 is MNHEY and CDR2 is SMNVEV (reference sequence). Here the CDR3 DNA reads TGTGCCAGCAGTTCCTGGACTGTAGCCAAAAACATTCAGTACTTC. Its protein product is CASSSWTVAKNIQYF.

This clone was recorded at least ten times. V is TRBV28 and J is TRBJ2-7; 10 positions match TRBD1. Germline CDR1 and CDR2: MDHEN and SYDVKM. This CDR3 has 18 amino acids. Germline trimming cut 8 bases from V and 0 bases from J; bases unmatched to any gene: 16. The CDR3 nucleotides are TGTGCCAGCGCCAACCCAAGTATGGGACAGGGGACCTCCTACGAGCAGTACTTC. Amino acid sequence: CASANPSMGQGTSYEQYF.

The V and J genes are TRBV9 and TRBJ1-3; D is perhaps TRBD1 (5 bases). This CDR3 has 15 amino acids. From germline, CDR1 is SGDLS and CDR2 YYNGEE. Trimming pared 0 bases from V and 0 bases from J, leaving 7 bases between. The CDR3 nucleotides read TGTGCCAGCAGCGTAGCCACAGGCTCTGGAAACACCATATATTTT. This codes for CASSVATGSGNTIYF.

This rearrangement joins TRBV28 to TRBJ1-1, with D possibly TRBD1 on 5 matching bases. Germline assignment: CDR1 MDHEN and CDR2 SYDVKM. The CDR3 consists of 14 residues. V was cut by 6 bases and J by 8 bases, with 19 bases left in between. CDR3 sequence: CASRGDRLPIEAFF. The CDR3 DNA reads TGTGCCAGCAGGGGGGACCGGCTACCGATAGAAGCTTTCTTT.

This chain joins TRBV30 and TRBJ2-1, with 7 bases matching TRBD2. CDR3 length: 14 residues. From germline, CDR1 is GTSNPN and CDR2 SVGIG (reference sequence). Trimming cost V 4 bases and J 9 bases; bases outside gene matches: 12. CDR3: CAWIKTRGGIEQFF. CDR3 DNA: TGTGCCTGGATCAAGACTCGGGGAGGGATTGAGCAGTTCTTC.

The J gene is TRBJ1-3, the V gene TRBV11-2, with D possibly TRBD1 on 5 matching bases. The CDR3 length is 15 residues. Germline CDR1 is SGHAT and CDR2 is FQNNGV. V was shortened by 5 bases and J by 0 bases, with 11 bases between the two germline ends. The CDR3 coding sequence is TGTGCCAGCAGCCCCGTGGACATCTCTGGAAACACCATATATTTT. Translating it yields CASSPVDISGNTIYF.

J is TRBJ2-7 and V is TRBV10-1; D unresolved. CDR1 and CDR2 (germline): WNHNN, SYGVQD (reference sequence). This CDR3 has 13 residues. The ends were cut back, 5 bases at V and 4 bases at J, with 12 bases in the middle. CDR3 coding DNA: TGCGCCAGCAGTAATTCGGGCTATTACGAGCAGTACTTC. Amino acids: CASSNSGYYEQYF.

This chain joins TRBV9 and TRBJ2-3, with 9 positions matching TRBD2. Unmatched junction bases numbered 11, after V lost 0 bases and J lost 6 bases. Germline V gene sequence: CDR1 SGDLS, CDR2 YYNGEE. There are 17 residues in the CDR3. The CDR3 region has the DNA TGTGCCAGCAGCGTAGGAGGGAGGGGACTAGCACCCGATACGCAGTATTTT. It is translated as CASSVGGRGLAPDTQYF. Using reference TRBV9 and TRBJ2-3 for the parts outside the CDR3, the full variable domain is DSGVTQTPKHLITATGQRVTLRCSPRSGDLSVYWYQQSLDQGLQFLIQYYNGEERAKGNILERFSAQQFPDLHSELNLSSLELGDSALYFCASSVGGRGLAPDTQYFGPGTRLTVL.

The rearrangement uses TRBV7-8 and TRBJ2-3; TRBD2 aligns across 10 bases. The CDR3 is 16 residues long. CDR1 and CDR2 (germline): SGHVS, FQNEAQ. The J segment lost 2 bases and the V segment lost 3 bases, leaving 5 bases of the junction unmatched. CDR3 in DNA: TGTGCCAGCAGCTTCACACTAGCGGGGTACACAGATACGCAGTATTTT. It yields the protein CASSFTLAGYTDTQYF.

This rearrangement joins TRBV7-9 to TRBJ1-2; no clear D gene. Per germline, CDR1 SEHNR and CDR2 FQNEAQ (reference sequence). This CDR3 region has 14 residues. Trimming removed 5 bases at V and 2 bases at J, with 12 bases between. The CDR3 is CASSPFATNYGYTF. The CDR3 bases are TGTGCCAGCAGCCCTTTTGCTACCAACTATGGCTACACCTTC.

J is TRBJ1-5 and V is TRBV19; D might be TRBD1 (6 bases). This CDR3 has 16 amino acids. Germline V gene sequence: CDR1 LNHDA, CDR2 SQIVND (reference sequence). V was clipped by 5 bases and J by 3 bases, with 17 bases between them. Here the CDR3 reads CASSLTTGMINQPQHF. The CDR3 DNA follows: TGTGCCAGTAGTCTAACTACAGGGATGATCAATCAGCCCCAGCATTTT.

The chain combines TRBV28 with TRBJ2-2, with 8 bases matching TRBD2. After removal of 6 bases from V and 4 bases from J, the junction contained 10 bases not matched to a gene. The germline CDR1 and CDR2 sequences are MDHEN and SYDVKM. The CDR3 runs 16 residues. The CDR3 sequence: CASRRFGGASTGELFF. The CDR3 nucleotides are TGTGCCAGCAGGCGATTCGGGGGGGCGAGCACCGGGGAGCTGTTTTTT.

Here the CDR3 reads CASSMGAARTNEKLFF. CDR3 DNA: TGTGCCAGTAGTATGGGGGCAGCTCGAACTAATGAAAAACTGTTTTTT. This sequence joins TRBV19 and TRBJ1-4; a possible D gene is TRBD1 (6 bases). CDR1 is LNHDA and CDR2 is SQIVND in the germline V gene (reference sequence). There are 16 residues in the CDR3. V lost 3 bases and J 1 base, leaving 12 bases between the germline ends.

The CDR3 region has the DNA TGTGCCATCAGTGAGTCAGGGACAGGAAACTATGGCTACACCTTC. This encodes CAISESGTGNYGYTF. This chain links TRBV10-3 with TRBJ1-2; 8 bases match TRBD1. The CDR3 spans 15 residues. The trim removed 0 bases at V and 2 bases at J, leaving 2 bases unmatched. CDR1 ENHRY and CDR2 SYGVKD come from the germline V gene.